This T cell receptor beta chain was retrieved from a study of regulatory T cells in long-lasting Graves disease. The CDR3 runs 15 residues. CDR1 is MDHEN and CDR2 is SYDVKM in the germline V gene. Trimming shortened V by 2 bases and J by 1 base, and 9 bases separated the two germline ends. This clonotype was found a few times. Its target is unknown. The study, taken as a whole, reports: Favored gene segments in persistent disease were TRBV28, TRBJ1-2 and TRBJ2-5. Blood alone, not thyroid tissue, was studied. TCR diversity was lower in persistent Graves' patients (versus newly diagnosed ones).

Noted time point: persistent/refractory GD, antithyroid drugs over 5 years with positive TRAb. After RNA was extracted from PBMCs, the TCR library was made from it. Library construction for TCR beta used iRepertoire HTBI primers and Arm-PCR of CDR3 regions. TCRdb processed the multiplex PCR reads anew with MiXCR; each CDR3 protein has one entry. Of more than 350,000 distinct CDR3 sequences in the sample, around 20% were seen once. The sequencing used peripheral blood mononuclear cells (PBMCs), collected when the disease was refractory, from a patient treated with antithyroid drugs. V gene TRBV28 combines with J gene TRBJ2-1; the D is unclear. The TCR comes from a female donor with Graves disease. The CDR3, as DNA: TGTGCCAGCAGTTTAAAGGAACTTTCCTACAATGAGCAGTTCTTC. Protein product: CASSLKELSYNEQFF.